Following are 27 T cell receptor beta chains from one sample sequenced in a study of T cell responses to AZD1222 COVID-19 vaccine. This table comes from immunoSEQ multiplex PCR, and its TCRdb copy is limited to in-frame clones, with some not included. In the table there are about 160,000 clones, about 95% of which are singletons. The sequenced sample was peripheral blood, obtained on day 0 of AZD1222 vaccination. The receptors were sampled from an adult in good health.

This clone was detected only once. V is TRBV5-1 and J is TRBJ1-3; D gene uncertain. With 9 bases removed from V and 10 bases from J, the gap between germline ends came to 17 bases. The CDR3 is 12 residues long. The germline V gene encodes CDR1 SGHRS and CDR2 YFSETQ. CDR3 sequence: CATPRFLRTIYF. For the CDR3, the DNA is TGCGCCACCCCGCGCTTTTTGCGGACCATATATTTT.

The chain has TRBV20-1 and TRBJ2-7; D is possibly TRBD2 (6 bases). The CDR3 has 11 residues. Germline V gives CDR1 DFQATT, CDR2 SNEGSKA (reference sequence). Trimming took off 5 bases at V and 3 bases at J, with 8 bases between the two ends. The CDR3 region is CSAQTSYEQYV. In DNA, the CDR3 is TGCAGTGCTCAGACTAGCTACGAGCAGTACGTC.

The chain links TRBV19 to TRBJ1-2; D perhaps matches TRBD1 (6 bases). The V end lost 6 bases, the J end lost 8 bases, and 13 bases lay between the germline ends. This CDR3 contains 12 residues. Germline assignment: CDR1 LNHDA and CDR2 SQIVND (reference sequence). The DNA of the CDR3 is TGTGCCAGTAGCATGGGACAATGGGGCTACACCTTC. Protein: CASSMGQWGYTF.

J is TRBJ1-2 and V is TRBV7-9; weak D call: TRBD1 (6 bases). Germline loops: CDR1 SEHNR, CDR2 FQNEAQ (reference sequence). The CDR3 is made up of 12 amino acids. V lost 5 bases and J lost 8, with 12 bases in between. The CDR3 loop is CASSHDRPGYTF. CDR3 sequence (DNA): TGTGCCAGCAGCCATGACAGGCCGGGCTACACCTTC.

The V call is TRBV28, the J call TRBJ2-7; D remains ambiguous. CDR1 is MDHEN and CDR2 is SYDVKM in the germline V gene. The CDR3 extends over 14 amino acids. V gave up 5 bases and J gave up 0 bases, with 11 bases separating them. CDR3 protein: CASSRLRRSYEQYV. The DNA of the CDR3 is TGTGCCAGCAGTCGACTTCGTCGCTCCTACGAGCAGTACGTC.

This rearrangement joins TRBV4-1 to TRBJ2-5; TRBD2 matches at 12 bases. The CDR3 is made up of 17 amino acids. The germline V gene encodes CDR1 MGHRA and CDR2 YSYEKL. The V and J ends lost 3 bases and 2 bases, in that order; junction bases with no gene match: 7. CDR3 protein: CASSHWASGGVQETQYF. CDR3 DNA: TGCGCCAGCAGCCACTGGGCTAGCGGGGGGGTACAAGAGACCCAGTACTTC.

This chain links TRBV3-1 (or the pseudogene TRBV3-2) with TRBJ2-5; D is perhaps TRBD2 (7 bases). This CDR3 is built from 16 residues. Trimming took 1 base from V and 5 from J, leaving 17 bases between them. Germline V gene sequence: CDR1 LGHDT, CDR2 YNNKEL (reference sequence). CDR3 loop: CASSQGGGASSETQYF. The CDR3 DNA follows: TGTGCCAGCAGCCAAGGTGGGGGGGCCTCGTCGGAGACCCAGTACTTC.

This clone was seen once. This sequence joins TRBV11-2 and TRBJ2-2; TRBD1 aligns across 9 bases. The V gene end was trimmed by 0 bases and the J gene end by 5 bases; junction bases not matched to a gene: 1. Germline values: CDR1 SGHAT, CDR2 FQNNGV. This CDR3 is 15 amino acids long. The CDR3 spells CASSLEGQGTGELFF. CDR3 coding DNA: TGTGCCAGCAGCTTAGAGGGACAGGGTACCGGGGAGCTGTTTTTT.

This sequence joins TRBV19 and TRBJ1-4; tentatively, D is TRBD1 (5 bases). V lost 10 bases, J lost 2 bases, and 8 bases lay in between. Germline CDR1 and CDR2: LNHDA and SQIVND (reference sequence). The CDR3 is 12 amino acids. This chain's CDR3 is CATEGTNEKLFF. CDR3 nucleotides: TGTGCCACCGAGGGGACTAATGAAAAACTGTTTTTT.

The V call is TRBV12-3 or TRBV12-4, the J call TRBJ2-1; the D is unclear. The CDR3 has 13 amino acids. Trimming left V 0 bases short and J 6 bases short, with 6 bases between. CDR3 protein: CASSLAPTNEQFF. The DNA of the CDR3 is TGTGCCAGCAGTTTAGCGCCGACCAATGAGCAGTTCTTC.

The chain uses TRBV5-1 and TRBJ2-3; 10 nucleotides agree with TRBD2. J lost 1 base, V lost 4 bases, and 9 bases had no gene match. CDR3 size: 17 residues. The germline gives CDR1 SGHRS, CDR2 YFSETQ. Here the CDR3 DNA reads TGCGCCAGCAGCCCCTTGGACGGGACTAGCGGCACAGATACGCAGTATTTT. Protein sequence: CASSPLDGTSGTDTQYF.

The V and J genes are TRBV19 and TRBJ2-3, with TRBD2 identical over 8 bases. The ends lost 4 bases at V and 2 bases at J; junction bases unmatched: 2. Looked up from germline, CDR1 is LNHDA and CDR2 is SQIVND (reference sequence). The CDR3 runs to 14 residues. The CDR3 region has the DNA TGTGCCAGTAGTAAACTAGCGGCCACAGATACGCAGTATTTT. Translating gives CASSKLAATDTQYF. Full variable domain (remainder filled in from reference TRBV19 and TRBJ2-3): DGGITQSPKYLFRKEGQNVTLSCEQNLNHDAMYWYRQDPGQGLRLIYYSQIVNDFQKGDIAEGYSVSREKKESFPLTVTSAQKNPTAFYLCASSKLAATDTQYFGPGTRLTVL.

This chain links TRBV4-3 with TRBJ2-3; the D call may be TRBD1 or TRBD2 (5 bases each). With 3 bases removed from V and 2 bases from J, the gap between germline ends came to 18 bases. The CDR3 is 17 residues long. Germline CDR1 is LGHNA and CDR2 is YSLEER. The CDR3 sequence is CASSQGPGRSSTDTQYF. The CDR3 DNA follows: TGCGCCAGCAGCCAGGGCCCGGGGCGGTCGTCCACAGATACGCAGTATTTT.

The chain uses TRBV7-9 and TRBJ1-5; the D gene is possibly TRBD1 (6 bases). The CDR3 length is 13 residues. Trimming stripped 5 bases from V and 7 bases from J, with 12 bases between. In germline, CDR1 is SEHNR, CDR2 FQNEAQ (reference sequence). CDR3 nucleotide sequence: TGTGCCAGCAGCCAAAACAGGGCACAGCCCCAGCATTTT. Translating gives CASSQNRAQPQHF.

In DNA, the CDR3 is TGTGCCAGTAGTAGGGGGGAAAGACAGCCCCAGCATTTT. This encodes CASSRGERQPQHF. The J gene is TRBJ1-5, the V gene TRBV19, with D tentatively TRBD1 (5 bases). Germline CDR1 is LNHDA and CDR2 is SQIVND (reference sequence). With 4 bases removed from V and 7 bases from J, the gap between germline ends came to 11 bases. The CDR3 has 13 amino acids.

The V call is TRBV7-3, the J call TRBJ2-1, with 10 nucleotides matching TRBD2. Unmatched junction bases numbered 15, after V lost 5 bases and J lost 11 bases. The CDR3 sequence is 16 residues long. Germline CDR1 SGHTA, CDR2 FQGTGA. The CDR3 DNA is TGTGCCAGCAGCCCCGATGGGCTAGCGGGGGCAGGGAAGCAGTTCTTC. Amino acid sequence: CASSPDGLAGAGKQFF.

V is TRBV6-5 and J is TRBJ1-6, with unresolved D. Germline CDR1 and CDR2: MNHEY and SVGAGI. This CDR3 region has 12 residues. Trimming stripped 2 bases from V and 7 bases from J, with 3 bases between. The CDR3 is CASSYRNSPLHF. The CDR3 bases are TGTGCCAGCAGTTACCGGAATTCACCCCTCCACTTT.

This CDR3 is CASSTLRDTDTQYF. The CDR3 DNA reads TGTGCCAGTAGTACTTTACGAGACACAGATACGCAGTATTTT. The genes are TRBV19 and TRBJ2-3; D is unresolved. The CDR3 runs 14 residues. The germline V and J ends were trimmed by 4 bases and 2 bases, with 10 bases remaining between them. Germline V gene data show CDR1 as LNHDA and CDR2 as SQIVND (reference sequence).

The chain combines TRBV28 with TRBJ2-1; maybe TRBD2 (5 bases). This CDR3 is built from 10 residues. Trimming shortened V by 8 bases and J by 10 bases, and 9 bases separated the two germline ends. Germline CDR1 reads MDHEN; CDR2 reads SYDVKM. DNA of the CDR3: TGTGCCAGCGGCCCGGGAGAGCAGTTCTTC. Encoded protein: CASGPGEQFF.

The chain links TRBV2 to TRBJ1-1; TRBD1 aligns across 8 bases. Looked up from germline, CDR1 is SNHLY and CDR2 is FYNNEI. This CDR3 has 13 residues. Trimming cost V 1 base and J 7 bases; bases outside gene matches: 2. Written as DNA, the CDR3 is TGTGCCAGCAGTGAAGGGACAGGGCTTGAAGCTTTCTTT. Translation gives CASSEGTGLEAFF.

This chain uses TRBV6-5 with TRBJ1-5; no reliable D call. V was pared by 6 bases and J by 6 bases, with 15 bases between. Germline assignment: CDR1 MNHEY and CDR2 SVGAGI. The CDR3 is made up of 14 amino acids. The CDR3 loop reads CASRPFLGSQPQHF. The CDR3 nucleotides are TGTGCCAGCAGGCCCTTTTTGGGATCTCAGCCCCAGCATTTT.

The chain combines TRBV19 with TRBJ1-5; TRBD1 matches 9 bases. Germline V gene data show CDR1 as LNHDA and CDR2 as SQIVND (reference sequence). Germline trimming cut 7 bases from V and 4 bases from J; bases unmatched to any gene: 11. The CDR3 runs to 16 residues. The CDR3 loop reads CASTPSTGTGNQPQHF. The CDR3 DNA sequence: TGTGCCAGTACCCCCAGTACCGGGACAGGGAATCAGCCCCAGCATTTT.

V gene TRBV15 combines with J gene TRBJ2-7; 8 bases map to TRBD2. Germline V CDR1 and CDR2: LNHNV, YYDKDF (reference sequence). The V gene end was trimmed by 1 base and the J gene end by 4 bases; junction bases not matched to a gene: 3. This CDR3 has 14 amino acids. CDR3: CATSRAGGLYEQYV. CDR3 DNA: TGTGCCACCAGCAGAGCGGGAGGGCTTTACGAGCAGTACGTC.

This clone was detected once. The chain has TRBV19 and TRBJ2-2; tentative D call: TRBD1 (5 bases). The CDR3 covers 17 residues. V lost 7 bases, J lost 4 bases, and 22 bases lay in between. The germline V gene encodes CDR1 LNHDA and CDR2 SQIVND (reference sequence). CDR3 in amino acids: CASNPLLGRVVTGELFF. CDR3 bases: TGTGCCAGTAATCCTTTATTGGGCAGGGTTGTCACCGGGGAGCTGTTTTTT.

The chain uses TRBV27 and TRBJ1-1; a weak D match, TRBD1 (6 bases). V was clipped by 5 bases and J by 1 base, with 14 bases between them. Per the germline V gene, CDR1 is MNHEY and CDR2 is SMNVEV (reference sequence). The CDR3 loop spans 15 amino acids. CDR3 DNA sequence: TGTGCCAGCAGTCCCCGTGACAGGCCGAACACTGAAGCTTTCTTT. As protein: CASSPRDRPNTEAFF.

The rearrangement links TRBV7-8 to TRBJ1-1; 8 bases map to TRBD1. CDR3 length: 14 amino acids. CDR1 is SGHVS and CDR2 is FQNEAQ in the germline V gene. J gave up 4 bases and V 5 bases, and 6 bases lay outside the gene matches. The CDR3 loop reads CASSPITGGTEAFF. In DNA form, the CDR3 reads TGTGCCAGCAGCCCTATTACAGGGGGCACTGAAGCTTTCTTT. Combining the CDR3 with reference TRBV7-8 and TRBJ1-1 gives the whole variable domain GAGVSQSPRYKVAKRGQDVALRCDPISGHVSLFWYQQALGQGPEFLTYFQNEAQLDKSGLPSDRFFAERPEGSVSTLKIQRTQQEDSAVYLCASSPITGGTEAFFGQGTRLTVV.

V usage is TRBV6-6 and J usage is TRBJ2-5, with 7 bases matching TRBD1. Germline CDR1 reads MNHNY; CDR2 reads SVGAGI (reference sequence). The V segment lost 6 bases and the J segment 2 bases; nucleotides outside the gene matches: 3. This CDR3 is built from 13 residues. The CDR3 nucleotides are TGTGCCAGCAGAGGGACAGCTCAAGAGACCCAGTACTTC. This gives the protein CASRGTAQETQYF.